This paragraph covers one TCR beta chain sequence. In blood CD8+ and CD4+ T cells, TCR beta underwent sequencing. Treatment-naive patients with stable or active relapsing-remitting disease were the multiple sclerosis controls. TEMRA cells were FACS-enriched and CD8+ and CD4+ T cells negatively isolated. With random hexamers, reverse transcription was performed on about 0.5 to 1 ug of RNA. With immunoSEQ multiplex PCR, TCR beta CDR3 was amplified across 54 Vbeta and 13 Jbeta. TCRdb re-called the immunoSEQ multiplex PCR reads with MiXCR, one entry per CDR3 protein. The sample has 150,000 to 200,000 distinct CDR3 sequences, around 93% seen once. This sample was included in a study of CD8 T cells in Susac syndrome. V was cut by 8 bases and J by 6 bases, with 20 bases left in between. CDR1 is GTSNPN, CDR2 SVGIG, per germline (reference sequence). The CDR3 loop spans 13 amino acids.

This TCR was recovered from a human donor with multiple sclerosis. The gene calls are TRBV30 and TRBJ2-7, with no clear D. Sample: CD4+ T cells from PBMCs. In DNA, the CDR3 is TGTGCCCTCCTAAGTCGTCAAGGTTCCGAGCAGTACTTC. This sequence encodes CALLSRQGSEQYF.